The 3 T cell receptor beta chains below all came from one sample that was sequenced in a study of T cell responses to AZD1222 COVID-19 vaccine. Using immunoSEQ multiplex PCR, the repertoire was profiled, and TCRdb retains in-frame clones only, with some absent. Of 150,000 to 200,000 clones in the sample, 91% are singletons; the top ten hold 3% to 3.5%. The sample in question was peripheral blood, obtained 28 days after the second AZD1222 dose. Receptors were obtained from an adult who received the AZD1222 COVID-19 vaccine.

V usage is TRBV15 and J usage is TRBJ1-3; TRBD1 matches at 7 bases. J was trimmed by 4 bases and V by 0 bases; bases with no gene match: 15. Germline values: CDR1 LNHNV, CDR2 YYDKDF (reference sequence). CDR3 length: 19 amino acids. CDR3 in DNA: TGTGCCACCAGCAGAGATTGGGGACAGTCTTATTGGACCGGAAACACCATATATTTT. As protein: CATSRDWGQSYWTGNTIYF.

This clone has a single count. V gene TRBV2 combines with J gene TRBJ2-5; no clear D. This CDR3 is 13 amino acids long. Per germline, CDR1 SNHLY and CDR2 FYNNEI. V was pared by 8 bases and J by 1 base, with 11 bases between. CDR3 bases: TGTGCCAGCTCTAAGGAAGGCCAAGAGACCCAGTACTTC. This codes for CASSKEGQETQYF. Full variable domain (outside the CDR3, taken from reference TRBV2 and TRBJ2-5): EPEVTQTPSHQVTQMGQEVILRCVPISNHLYFYWYRQILGQKVEFLVSFYNNEISEKSEIFDDQFSVERPDGSNFTLKIRSTKLEDSAMYFCASSKEGQETQYFGPGTRLLVL.

This clone was counted a single time. V and J are TRBV2 and TRBJ1-1; 10 bases are a match to TRBD1. This CDR3 has 15 amino acids. Germline loops: CDR1 SNHLY, CDR2 FYNNEI. J was trimmed by 5 bases and V by 6 bases; bases with no gene match: 9. CDR3: CASSPWDRGGTEAFF. The CDR3 DNA follows: TGTGCCAGCAGCCCCTGGGACAGGGGAGGAACTGAAGCTTTCTTT.